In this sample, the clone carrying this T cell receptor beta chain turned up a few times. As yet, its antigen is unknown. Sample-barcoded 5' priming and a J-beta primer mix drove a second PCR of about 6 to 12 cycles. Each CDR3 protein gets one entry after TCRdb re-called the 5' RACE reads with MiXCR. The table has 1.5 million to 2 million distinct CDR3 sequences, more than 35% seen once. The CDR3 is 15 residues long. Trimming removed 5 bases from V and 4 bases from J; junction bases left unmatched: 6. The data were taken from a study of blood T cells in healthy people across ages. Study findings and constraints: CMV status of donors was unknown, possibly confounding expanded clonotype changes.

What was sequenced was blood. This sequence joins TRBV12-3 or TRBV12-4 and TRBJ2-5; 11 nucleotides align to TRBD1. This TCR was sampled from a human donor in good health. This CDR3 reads CASSPGTGGLETQYF. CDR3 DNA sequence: TGTGCCAGCAGTCCCGGGACAGGGGGTTTAGAGACCCAGTACTTC.